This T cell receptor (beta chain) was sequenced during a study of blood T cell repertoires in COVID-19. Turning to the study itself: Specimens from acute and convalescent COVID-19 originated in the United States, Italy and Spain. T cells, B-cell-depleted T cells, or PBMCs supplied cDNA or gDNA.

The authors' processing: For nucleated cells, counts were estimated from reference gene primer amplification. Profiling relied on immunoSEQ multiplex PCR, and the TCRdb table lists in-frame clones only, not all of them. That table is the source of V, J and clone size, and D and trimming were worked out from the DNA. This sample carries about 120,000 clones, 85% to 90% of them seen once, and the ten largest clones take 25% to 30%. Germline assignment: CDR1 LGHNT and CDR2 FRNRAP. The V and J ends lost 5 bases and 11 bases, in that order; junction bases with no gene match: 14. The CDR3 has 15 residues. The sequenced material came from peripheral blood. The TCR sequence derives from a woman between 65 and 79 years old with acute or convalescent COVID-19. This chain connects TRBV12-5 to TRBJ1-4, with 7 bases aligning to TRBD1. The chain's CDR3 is CASGATGTAQDKLFF. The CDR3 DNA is TGTGCTAGTGGTGCTACCGGGACAGCCCAGGATAAACTGTTTTTT.